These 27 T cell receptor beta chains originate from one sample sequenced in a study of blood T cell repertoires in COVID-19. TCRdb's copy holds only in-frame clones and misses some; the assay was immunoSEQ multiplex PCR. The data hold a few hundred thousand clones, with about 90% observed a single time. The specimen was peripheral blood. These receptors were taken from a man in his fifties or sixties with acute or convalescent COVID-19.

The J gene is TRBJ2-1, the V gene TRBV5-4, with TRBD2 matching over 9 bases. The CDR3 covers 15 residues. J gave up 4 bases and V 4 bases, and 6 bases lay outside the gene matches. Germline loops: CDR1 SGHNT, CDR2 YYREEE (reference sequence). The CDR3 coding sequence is TGTGCCAGCAGCCCGACTAGCGGCACTTACAATGAGCAGTTCTTC. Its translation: CASSPTSGTYNEQFF.

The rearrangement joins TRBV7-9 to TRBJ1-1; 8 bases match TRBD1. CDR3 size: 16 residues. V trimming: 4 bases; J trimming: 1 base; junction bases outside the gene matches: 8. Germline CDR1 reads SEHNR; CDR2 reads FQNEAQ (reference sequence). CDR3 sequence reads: CASSSLRTGRNTEAFF. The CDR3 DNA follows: TGTGCCAGCAGCTCCCTACGGACAGGGCGGAACACTGAAGCTTTCTTT.

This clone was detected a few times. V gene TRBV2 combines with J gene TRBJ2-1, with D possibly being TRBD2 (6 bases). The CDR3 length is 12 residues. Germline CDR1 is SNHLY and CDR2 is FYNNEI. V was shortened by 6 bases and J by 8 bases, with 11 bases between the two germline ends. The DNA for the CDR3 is TGTGCCAGCAGCACCGGGGAGGATGAGCAGTTCTTC. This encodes CASSTGEDEQFF. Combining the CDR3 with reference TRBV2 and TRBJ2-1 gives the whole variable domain EPEVTQTPSHQVTQMGQEVILRCVPISNHLYFYWYRQILGQKVEFLVSFYNNEISEKSEIFDDQFSVERPDGSNFTLKIRSTKLEDSAMYFCASSTGEDEQFFGPGTRLTVL.

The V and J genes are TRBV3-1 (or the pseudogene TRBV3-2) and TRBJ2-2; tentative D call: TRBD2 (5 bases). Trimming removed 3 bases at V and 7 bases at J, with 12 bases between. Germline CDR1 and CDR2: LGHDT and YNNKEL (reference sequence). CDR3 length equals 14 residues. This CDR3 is CASSQTGLFGELFF. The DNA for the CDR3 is TGTGCCAGCAGCCAGACCGGACTGTTCGGGGAGCTGTTTTTT.

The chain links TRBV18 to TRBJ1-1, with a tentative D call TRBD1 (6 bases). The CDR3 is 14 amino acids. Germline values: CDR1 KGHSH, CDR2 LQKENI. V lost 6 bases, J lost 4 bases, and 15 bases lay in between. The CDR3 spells CASSERGAITEAFF. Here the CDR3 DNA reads TGTGCCAGCTCCGAACGGGGGGCCATCACTGAAGCTTTCTTT. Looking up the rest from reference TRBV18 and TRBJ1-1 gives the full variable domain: NAGVMQNPRHLVRRRGQEARLRCSPMKGHSHVYWYRQLPEEGLKFMVYLQKENIIDESGMPKERFSAEFPKEGPSILRIQQVVRGDSAAYFCASSERGAITEAFFGQGTRLTVV.

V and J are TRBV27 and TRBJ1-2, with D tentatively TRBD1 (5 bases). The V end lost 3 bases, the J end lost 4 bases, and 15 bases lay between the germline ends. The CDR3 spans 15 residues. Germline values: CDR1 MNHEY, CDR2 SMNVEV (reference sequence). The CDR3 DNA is TGTGCCAGCAGTTTCATCCAGGGCTCAGGCTATGGCTACACCTTC. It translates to CASSFIQGSGYGYTF.

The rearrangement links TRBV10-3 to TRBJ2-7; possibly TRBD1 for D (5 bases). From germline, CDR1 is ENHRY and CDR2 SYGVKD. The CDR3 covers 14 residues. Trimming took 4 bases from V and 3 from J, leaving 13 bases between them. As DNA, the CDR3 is TGTGCCATCAGTGTAACAACCCAGGGCTACGAGCAGTACTTC. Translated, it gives CAISVTTQGYEQYF.

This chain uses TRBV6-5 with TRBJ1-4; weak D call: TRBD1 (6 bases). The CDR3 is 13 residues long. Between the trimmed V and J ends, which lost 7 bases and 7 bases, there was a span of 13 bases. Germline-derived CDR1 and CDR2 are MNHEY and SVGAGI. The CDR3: CASTGVQGEKLFF. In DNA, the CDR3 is TGTGCCAGCACAGGGGTACAGGGTGAAAAACTGTTTTTT.

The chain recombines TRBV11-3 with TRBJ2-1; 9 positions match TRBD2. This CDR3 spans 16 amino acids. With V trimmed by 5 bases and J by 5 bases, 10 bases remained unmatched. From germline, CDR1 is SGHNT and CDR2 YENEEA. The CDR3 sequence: CASSPGGAGGDNEQFF. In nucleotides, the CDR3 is TGTGCCAGCAGCCCCGGGGGTGCGGGAGGGGACAATGAGCAGTTCTTC. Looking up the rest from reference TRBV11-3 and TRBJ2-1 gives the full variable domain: EAGVVQSPRYKIIEKKQPVAFWCNPISGHNTLYWYLQNLGQGPELLIRYENEEAVDDSQLPKDRFSAERLKGVDSTLKIQPAELGDSAVYLCASSPGGAGGDNEQFFGPGTRLTVL.

In nucleotides, the CDR3 is TGTGCCAGCAGTTCAGGGGCCCCCTACGAGCAGTACTTC. Its translation: CASSSGAPYEQYF. The chain recombines TRBV28 with TRBJ2-7, with TRBD1 as a possible D gene (6 bases). This CDR3 contains 13 residues. V lost 4 bases to trimming and J lost 2 bases, with 9 bases between them. Germline V lookup: CDR1 MDHEN, CDR2 SYDVKM. Drawing the rest from reference TRBV28 and TRBJ2-7, the complete variable domain is DVKVTQSSRYLVKRTGEKVFLECVQDMDHENMFWYRQDPGLGLRLIYFSYDVKMKEKGDIPEGYSVSREKKERFSLILESASTNQTSMYLCASSSGAPYEQYFGPGTRLTVT.

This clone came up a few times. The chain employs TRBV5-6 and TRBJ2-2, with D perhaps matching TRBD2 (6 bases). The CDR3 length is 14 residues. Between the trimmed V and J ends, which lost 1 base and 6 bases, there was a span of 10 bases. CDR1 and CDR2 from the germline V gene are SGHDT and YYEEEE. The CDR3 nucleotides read TGTGCCAGCAGCTTGCCGGGAGTGGCCGGGGAGCTGTTTTTT. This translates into CASSLPGVAGELFF.

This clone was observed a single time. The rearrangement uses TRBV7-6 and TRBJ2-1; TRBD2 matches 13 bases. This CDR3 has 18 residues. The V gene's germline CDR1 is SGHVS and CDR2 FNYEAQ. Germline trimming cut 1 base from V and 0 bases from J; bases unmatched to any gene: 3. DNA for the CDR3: TGTGCCAGCAGCTTAGTCCGGACTAGCGGGAGCTCCTACAATGAGCAGTTCTTC. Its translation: CASSLVRTSGSSYNEQFF.

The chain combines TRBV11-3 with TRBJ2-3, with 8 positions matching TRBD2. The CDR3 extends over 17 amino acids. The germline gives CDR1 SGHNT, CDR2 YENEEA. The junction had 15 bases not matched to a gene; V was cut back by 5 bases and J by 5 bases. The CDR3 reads CASSPRFRGRNRDTQYF. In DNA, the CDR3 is TGTGCCAGCAGCCCCCGCTTCCGCGGGAGGAATAGAGATACGCAGTATTTT.

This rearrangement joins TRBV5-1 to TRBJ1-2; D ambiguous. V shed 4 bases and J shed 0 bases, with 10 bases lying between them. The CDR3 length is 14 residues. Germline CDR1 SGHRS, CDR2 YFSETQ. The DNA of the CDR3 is TGCGCCAGCAGCCTCGACGGAGCTAACTATGGCTACACCTTC. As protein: CASSLDGANYGYTF.

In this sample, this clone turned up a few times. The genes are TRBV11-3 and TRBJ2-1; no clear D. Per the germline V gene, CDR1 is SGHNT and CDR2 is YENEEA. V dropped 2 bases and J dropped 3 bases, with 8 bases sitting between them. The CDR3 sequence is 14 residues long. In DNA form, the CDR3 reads TGTGCCAGCAGCTTAAACAACTACTACAATGAGCAGTTCTTC. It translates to CASSLNNYYNEQFF.

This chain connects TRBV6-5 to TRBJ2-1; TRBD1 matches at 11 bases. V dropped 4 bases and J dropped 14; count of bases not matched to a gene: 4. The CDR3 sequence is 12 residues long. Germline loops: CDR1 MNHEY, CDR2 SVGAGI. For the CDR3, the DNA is TGTGCCAGCAGTTTCCGGACAGGGGGCAAGTTCTTC. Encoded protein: CASSFRTGGKFF.

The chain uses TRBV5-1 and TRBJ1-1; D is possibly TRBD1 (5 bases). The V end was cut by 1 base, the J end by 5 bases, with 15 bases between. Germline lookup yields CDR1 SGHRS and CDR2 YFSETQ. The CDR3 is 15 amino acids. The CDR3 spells CASSLSAGGGTEAFF. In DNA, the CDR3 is TGCGCCAGCAGCTTGTCAGCGGGTGGGGGGACTGAAGCTTTCTTT.

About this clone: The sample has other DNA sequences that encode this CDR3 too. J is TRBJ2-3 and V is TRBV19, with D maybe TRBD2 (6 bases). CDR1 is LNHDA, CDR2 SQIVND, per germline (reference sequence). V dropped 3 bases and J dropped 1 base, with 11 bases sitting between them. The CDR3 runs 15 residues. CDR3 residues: CASSIRGLGTDTQYF. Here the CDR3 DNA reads TGTGCCAGTAGTATCCGGGGACTCGGCACAGATACGCAGTATTTT.

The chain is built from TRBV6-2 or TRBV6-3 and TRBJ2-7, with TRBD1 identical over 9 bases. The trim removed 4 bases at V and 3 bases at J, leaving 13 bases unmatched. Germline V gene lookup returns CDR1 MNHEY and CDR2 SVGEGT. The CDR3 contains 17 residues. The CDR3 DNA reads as TGTGCCAGCAGTTCTCCCCTGGGGACAGGGTCGGGCTACGAGCAGTACTTC. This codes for CASSSPLGTGSGYEQYF.

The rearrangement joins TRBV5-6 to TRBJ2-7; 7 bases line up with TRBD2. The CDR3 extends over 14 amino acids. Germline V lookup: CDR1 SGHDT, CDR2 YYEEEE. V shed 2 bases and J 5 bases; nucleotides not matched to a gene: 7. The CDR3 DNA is TGTGCCAGCAGCTTTAGACGGACTAGGGACGAGCAGTACTTC. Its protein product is CASSFRRTRDEQYF.

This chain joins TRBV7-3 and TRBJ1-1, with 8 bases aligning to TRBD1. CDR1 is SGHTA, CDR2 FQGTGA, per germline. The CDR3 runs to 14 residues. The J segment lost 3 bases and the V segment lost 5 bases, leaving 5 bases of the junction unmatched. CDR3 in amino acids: CASSRTGGDTEAFF. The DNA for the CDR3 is TGTGCCAGCAGCAGAACAGGGGGAGACACTGAAGCTTTCTTT. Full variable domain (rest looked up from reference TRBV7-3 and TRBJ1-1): GAGVSQTPSNKVTEKGKYVELRCDPISGHTALYWYRQSLGQGPEFLIYFQGTGAADDSGLPNDRFFAVRPEGSVSTLKIQRTERGDSAVYLCASSRTGGDTEAFFGQGTRLTVV.

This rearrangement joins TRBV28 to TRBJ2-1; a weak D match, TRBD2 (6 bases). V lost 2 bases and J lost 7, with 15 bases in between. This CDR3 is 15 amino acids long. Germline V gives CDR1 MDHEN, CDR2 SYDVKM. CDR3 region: CASSLLDGSGNEQFF. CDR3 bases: TGTGCCAGCAGTTTACTGGACGGGAGCGGGAATGAGCAGTTCTTC. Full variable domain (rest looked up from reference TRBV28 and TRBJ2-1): DVKVTQSSRYLVKRTGEKVFLECVQDMDHENMFWYRQDPGLGLRLIYFSYDVKMKEKGDIPEGYSVSREKKERFSLILESASTNQTSMYLCASSLLDGSGNEQFFGPGTRLTVL.

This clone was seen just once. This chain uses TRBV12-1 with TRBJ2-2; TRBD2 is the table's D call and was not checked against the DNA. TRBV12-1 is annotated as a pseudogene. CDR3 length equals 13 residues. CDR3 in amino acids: CATGGGSTGELFF. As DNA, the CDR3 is TGTGCCACCGGGGGAGGCTCAACCGGGGAGCTGTTTTTT.

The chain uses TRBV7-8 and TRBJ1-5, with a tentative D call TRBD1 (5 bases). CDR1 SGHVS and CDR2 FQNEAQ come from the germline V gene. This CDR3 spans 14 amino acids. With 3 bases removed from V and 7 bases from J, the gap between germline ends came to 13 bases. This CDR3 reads CASSFAGNSQPQHF. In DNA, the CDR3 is TGTGCCAGCAGCTTTGCAGGGAACAGCCAGCCCCAGCATTTT.

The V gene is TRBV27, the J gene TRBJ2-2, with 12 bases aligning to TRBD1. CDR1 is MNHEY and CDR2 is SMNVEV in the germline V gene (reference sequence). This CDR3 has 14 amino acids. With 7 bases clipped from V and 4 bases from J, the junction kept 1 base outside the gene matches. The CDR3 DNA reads TGTGCCAGCAAGGGACAGGGGGCCACCGGGGAGCTGTTTTTT. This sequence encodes CASKGQGATGELFF.

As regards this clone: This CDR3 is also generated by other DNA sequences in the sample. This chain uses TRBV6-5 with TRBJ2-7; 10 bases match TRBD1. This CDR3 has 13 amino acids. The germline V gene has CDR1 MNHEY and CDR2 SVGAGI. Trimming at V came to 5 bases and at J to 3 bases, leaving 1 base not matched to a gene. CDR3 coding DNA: TGTGCCAGCAGTAGGGACAGGGGCTACGAGCAGTACTTC. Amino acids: CASSRDRGYEQYF.

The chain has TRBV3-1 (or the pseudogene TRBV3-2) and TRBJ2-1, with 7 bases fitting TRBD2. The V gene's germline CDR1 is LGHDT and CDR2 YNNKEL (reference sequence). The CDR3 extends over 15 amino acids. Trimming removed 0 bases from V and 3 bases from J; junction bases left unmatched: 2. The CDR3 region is CASSQELADYNEQFF. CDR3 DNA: TGTGCCAGCAGCCAAGAGCTAGCGGACTACAATGAGCAGTTCTTC.